This TCR beta chain was captured by sequencing in a study of identical twins. The CDR3 extends over 11 amino acids. The V end was cut by 2 bases, the J end by 8 bases, with 6 bases between. This clonotype was counted many times. TCRdb analysed the 5' RACE reads with MiXCR anew, one entry per CDR3 protein. Of 570,000 or so distinct CDR3 sequences in the sample, more than 9% were seen once. These same data were also listed under a study on yellow fever vaccine responses in identical twins.

This receptor was taken from a woman under 30 in good health. The sample comprised PBMCs. The V gene is TRBV12-3 or TRBV12-4, the J gene TRBJ1-2; the D is unclear. CDR3 protein: CASSLPLGYTF. The DNA of the CDR3 is TGTGCCAGCAGTTTACCTTTGGGCTACACCTTC.